The present entry profiles one TCR beta chain with its context. Its target is not known. The CDR3 spans 14 residues. J gave up 2 bases and V 7 bases, and 11 bases lay outside the gene matches. CDR1 and CDR2 from the germline V gene are SQVTM and ANQGSEA. The data were obtained in a study of CD8+ T cells in alopecia areata. RNA was extracted and reverse transcribed into cDNA as the sequencing template. Assay used: immunoSEQ multiplex PCR; TCRdb lists only in-frame clones, some missing. The sample has 120,000 or so clones; 47% are singletons. Overall study results and limits: Mice showed TCR sharing more clearly than patients did, possibly owing to HLA. Besides other cells, scalp samples also yield sequences of resident alphabeta T cells from normal skin. For lesional scalp, especially alopecia totalis/universalis, clonality was higher than in normal scalp.

The sequence derives from a human donor with alopecia areata. This chain joins TRBV29-1 and TRBJ2-7; TRBD1 aligns across 7 bases. The sequenced sample consisted of NKG2D-low CD8+ T cells sorted from blood. The CDR3 bases are TGCAGCGCCGGATATACAGGGGCGCCCTACGAGCAGTACTTC. It codes for CSAGYTGAPYEQYF.